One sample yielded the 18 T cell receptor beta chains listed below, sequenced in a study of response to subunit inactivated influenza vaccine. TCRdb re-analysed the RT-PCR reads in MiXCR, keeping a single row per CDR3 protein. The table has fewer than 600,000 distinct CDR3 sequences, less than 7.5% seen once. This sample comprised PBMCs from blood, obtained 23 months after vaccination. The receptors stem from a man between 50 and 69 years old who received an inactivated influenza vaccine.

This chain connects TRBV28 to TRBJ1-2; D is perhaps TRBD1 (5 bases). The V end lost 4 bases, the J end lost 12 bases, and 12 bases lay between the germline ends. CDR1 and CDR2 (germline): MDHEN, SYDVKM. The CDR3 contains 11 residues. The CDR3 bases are TGTGCCAGCAGTTCGGGACGGAACCACACCTTC. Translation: CASSSGRNHTF.

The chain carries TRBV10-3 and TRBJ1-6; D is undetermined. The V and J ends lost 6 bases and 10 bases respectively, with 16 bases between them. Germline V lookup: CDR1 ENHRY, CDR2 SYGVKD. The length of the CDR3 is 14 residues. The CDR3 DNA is TGTGCCATCAGCGCTGGGATGGGAAGGTCACCCCTCCACTTT. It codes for CAISAGMGRSPLHF.

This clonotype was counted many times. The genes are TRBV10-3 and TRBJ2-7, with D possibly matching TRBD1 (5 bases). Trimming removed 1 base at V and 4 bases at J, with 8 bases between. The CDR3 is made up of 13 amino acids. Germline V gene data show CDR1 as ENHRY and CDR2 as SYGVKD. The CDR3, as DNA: TGTGCCATCAGTGAGTACAGACAGTACGAGCAGTACTTC. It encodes CAISEYRQYEQYF.

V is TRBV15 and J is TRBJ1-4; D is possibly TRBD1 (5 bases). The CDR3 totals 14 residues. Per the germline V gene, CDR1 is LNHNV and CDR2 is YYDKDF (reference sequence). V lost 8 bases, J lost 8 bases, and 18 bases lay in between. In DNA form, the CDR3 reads TGTGCCACCTCTCTTGGTTCGGGACGGGAAAAACTGTTTTTT. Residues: CATSLGSGREKLFF.

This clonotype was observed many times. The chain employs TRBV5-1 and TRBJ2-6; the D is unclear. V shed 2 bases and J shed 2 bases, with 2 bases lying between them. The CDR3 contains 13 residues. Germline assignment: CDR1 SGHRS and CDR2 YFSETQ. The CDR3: CASSFTGANVLTF. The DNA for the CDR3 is TGCGCCAGCAGCTTTACTGGGGCCAACGTCCTGACTTTC.

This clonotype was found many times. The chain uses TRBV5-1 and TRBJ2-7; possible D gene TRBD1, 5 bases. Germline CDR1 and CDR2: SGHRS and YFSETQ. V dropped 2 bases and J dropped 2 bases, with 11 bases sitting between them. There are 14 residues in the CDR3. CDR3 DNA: TGCGCCAGCAGCTTCATAGGGGTTACCTACGAGCAGTACTTC. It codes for CASSFIGVTYEQYF.

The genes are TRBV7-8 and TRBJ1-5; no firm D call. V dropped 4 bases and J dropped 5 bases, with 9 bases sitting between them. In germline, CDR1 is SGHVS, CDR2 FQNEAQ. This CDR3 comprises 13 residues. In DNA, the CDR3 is TGTGCCAGCAGCTCAGACATCTATCAGCCCCAGCATTTT. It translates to CASSSDIYQPQHF.

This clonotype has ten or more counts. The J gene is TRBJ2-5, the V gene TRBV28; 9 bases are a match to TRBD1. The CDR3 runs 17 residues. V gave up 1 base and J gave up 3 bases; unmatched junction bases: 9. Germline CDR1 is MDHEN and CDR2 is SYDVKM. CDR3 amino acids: CASSLLVMGQGKETQYF. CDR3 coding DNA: TGTGCCAGCAGTTTATTGGTCATGGGACAGGGAAAAGAGACCCAGTACTTC.

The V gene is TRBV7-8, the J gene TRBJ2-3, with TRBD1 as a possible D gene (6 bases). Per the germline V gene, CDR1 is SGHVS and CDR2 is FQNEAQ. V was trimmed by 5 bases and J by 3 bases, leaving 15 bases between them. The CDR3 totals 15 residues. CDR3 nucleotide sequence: TGTGCCAGCAGCCACGGACAGTATAGGACAGATACGCAGTATTTT. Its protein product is CASSHGQYRTDTQYF.

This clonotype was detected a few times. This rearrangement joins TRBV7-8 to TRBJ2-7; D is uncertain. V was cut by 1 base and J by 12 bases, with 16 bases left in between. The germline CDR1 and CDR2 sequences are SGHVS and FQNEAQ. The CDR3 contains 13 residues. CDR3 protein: CASSLEGNLAGYF. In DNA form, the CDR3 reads TGTGCCAGCAGCTTAGAAGGGAACTTAGCCGGGTACTTC.

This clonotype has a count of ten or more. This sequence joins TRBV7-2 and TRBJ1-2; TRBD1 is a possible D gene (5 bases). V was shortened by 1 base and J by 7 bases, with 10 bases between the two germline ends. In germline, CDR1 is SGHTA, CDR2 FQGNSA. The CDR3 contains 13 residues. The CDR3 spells CASSLGGVAGYTF. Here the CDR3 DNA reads TGTGCCAGCAGCTTAGGAGGGGTTGCTGGCTACACCTTC.

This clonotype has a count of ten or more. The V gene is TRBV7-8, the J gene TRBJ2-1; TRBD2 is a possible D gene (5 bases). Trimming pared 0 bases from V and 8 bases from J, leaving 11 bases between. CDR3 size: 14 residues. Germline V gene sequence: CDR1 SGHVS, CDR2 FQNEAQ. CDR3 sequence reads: CASSLAGSVDEQFF. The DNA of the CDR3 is TGTGCCAGCAGCTTAGCAGGGAGTGTCGATGAGCAGTTCTTC.

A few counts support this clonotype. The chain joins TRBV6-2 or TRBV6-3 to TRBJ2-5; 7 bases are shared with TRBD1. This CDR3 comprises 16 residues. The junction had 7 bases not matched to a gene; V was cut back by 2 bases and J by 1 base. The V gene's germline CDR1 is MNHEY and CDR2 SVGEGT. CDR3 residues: CASSYPRDSVQETQYF. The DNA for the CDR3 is TGTGCCAGCAGTTACCCCCGGGACAGTGTCCAAGAGACCCAGTACTTC.

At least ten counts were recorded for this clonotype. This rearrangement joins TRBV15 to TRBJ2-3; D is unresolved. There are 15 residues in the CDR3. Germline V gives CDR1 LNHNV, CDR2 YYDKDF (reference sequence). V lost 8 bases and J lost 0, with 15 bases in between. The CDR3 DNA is TGTGCCACCCACCGGGCGGTTCTTAGCACAGATACGCAGTATTTT. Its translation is CATHRAVLSTDTQYF.

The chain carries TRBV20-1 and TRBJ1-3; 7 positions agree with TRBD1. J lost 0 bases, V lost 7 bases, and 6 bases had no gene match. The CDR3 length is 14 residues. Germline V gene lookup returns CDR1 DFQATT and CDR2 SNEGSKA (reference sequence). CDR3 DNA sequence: TGCAGTGACGCGACAGGGCCCTCTGGAAACACCATATATTTT. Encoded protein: CSDATGPSGNTIYF.

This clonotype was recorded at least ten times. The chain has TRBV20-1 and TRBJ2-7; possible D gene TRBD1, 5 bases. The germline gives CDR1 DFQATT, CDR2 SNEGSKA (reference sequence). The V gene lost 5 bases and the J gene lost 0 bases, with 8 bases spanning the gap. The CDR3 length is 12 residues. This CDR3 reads CSADDSSYEQYF. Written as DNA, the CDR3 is TGCAGTGCTGATGACAGCTCCTACGAGCAGTACTTC.

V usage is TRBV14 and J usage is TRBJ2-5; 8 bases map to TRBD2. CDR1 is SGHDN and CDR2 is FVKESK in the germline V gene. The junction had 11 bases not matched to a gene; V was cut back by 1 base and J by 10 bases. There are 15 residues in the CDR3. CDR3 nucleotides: TGTGCCAGCAGCCAAGGGCCAGCGGGAGTCTTCCGCCAGTACTTC. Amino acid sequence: CASSQGPAGVFRQYF.

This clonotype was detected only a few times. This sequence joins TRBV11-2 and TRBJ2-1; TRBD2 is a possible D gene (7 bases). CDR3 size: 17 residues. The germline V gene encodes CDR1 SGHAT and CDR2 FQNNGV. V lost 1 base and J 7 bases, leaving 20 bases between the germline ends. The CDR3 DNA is TGTGCCAGCAGCTTAGTTGGGGGGGGGCGCGGGTTTAATGAGCAGTTCTTC. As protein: CASSLVGGGRGFNEQFF.